Presented here are 9 T cell receptor beta chains from one specimen sequenced in a study of metastatic and nonmetastatic thyroid tumors. TCRdb re-clonotyped the PCR reads through MiXCR. Here the sample spans roughly 12,000 clones, under 25% being singletons. Not a single patient had been given any form of treatment at any point before undergoing thyroid surgery. The sequenced sample was adjacent normal tissue. These TCRs come from a female donor with papillary thyroid cancer or a benign thyroid nodule (not recorded which). Some clones in this sample may be carry-over from other donors' samples.

This chain connects TRBV2 to TRBJ1-5; D is uncertain. Trimming removed 0 bases at V and 5 bases at J, with 17 bases between. Germline-derived CDR1 and CDR2 are SNHLY and FYNNEI. The CDR3 has 17 residues. The CDR3 reads CASSEAQALSSDQPQHF. CDR3 in DNA: TGTGCCAGCAGTGAAGCGCAAGCACTCTCATCTGATCAGCCCCAGCATTTT.

The sample holds many counts of this clone. The rearrangement links TRBV18 to TRBJ2-1; D uncertain. V lost 0 bases, J lost 4 bases, and 16 bases lay in between. Germline CDR1 reads KGHSH; CDR2 reads LQKENI. This CDR3 has 17 residues. CDR3: CASSPPSRTGRYNEQFF. The CDR3 coding sequence is TGTGCCAGCTCACCACCGTCTCGGACGGGTCGGTACAATGAGCAGTTCTTC.

This chain links TRBV6-1 with TRBJ2-1; D might be TRBD1 (6 bases). V lost 5 bases to trimming and J lost 4 bases, with 15 bases between them. This CDR3 spans 15 amino acids. CDR1 and CDR2 from the germline V gene are MNHNS and SASEGT. The CDR3 here is CASSKEDSRYNEQFF. Here the CDR3 DNA reads TGTGCCAGCAGTAAAGAGGACAGCAGGTACAATGAGCAGTTCTTC.

This clone was detected a few times. At one end the junction does not follow the germline gene, possibly because of a read error. The genes are TRBV7-3 and TRBJ2-2, with 7 bases that match TRBD2. Germline lookup yields CDR1 SGHTA and CDR2 FQGTGA. The CDR3 runs 15 residues. The CDR3 is CASIPSLTSAGELFF. The DNA for the CDR3 is TGTGCCAGCATCCCCTCCCTTACTAGCGCCGGGGAGCTGTTCTTT.

This clone showed up many times. The gene calls are TRBV9 and TRBJ2-5; 7 bases align to TRBD2. The CDR3 contains 15 residues. Germline CDR1 and CDR2: SGDLS and YYNGEE. V lost 4 bases, J lost 2 bases, and 8 bases stayed unmatched. The CDR3: CASSPGLPLQETQYF. In nucleotides, the CDR3 is TGTGCCAGCAGCCCGGGACTACCTCTTCAAGAGACCCAGTACTTC.

As concerns this clone: With a much larger clone just one base away, this may be a read error. Other DNA sequences in the same sample also yield this CDR3. The genes are TRBV4-1 and TRBJ2-5, with D tentatively TRBD1 (6 bases). CDR3 length: 16 amino acids. CDR1 MGHRA and CDR2 YSYEKL come from the germline V gene. V was clipped by 0 bases and J by 5 bases, with 16 bases between them. CDR3 sequence reads: CASSQEAHRVGETQYF. The CDR3 bases are TGCGCCAGCAGCCAAGAGGCTCACAGGGTTGGCGAGACCCAGTACTTC.

This clone is labeled medium-sized. This chain uses TRBV28 with TRBJ2-7; 9 bases map to TRBD1. Germline V CDR1 and CDR2: MDHEN, SYDVKM. This CDR3 spans 16 amino acids. V lost 5 bases, J lost 1 base, and 9 bases stayed unmatched. The CDR3 spells CASSAASGTGSYEQYF. The CDR3, as DNA: TGTGCCAGCAGTGCTGCTTCCGGGACAGGGTCCTACGAGCAGTACTTC.

A word on this clone: At one end the junction does not follow the germline gene, possibly because of a read error. The chain employs TRBV9 and TRBJ2-1, with D tentatively TRBD2 (5 bases). CDR1 and CDR2 from the germline V gene are SGDLS and YYNGEE. The CDR3 covers 16 residues. CDR3 coding DNA: TGTTCCAGCAGCGTAGGCTCCATAGCGCCCTACAATGAGCAGTTCTTC. Translating gives CSSSVGSIAPYNEQFF.

This clone is medium-sized. This chain uses TRBV28 with TRBJ2-2; 10 nucleotides align to TRBD1. The CDR3 consists of 15 residues. Germline-derived CDR1 and CDR2 are MDHEN and SYDVKM. The trim removed 4 bases at V and 4 bases at J, leaving 3 bases unmatched. CDR3: CASSSGQGVTGELFF. Written as DNA, the CDR3 is TGTGCCAGCAGTTCAGGACAGGGGGTCACCGGGGAGCTGTTTTTT.